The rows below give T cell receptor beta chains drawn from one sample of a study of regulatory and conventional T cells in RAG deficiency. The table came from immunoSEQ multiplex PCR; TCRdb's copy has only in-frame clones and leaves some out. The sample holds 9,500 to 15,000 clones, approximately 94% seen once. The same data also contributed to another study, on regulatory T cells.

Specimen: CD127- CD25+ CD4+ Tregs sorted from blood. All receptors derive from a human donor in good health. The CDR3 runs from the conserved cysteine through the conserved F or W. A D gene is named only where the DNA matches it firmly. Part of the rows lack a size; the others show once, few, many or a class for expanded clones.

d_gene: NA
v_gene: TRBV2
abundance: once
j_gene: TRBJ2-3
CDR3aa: CASSGLTGEVFTDTQYF
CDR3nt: TGTGCCAGCAGTGGTTTGACAGGAGAGGTTTTCACAGATACGCAGTATTTT

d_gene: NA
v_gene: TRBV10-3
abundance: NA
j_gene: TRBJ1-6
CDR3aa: CAISELQVYNSPLHF
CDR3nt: TGTGCCATCAGTGAGTTACAGGTCTATAATTCACCCCTCCACTTT

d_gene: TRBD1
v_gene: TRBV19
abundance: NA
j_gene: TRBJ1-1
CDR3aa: CASSKRDRGMRTEAFF
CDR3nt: TGTGCCAGTAGTAAACGGGACAGGGGAATGAGGACTGAAGCTTTCTTT

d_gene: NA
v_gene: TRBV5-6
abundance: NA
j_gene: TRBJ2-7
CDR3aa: CASSLGGPYEQYF
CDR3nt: TGTGCCAGCAGCTTGGGGGGGCCCTACGAGCAGTACTTC

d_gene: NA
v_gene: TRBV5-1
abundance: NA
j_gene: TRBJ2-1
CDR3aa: CASSSGQSREFF
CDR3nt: TGCGCCAGCAGCTCTGGACAGAGTAGGGAGTTCTTC

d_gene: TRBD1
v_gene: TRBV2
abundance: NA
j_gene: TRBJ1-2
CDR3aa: CASRRTIQGTYGYTF
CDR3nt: TGTGCCAGCAGACGAACTATACAGGGGACCTATGGCTACACCTTC

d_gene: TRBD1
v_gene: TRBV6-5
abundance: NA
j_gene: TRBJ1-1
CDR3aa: CASSYAGTGGTEAFF
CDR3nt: TGTGCCAGCAGTTACGCCGGGACAGGGGGCACTGAAGCTTTCTTT

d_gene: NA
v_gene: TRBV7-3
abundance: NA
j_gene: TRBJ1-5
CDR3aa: CASSLGPQGPQHF
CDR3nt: TGTGCCAGCAGCTTAGGCCCCCAGGGGCCCCAGCATTTT

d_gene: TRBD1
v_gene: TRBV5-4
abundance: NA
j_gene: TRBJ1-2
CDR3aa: CASSLGQGFYGYTF
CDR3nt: TGTGCCAGCAGCTTGGGACAGGGTTTCTATGGCTACACCTTC

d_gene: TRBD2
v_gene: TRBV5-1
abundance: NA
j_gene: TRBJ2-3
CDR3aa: CASSLGLAGRGPTDTQYF
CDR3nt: TGCGCCAGCAGCCTGGGACTAGCGGGAAGGGGACCCACAGATACGCAGTATTTT

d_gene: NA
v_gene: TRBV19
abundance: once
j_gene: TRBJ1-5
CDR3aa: CASSYRVHSNQPQHF
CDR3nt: TGTGCCAGTAGCTACAGGGTACATAGCAATCAGCCCCAGCATTTT

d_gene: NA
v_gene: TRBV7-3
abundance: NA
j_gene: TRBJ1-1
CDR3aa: CASSLYPRDTEAFF
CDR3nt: TGTGCCAGCAGCTTATACCCCCGGGACACTGAAGCTTTCTTT

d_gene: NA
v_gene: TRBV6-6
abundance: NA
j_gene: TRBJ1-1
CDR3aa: CASSPRRVNTEAFF
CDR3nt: TGTGCCAGCAGTCCTCGCAGGGTGAACACTGAAGCTTTCTTT

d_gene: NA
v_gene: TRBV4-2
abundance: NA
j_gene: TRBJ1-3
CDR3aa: CASSHRGSGNTIYF
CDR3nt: TGTGCCAGCAGTCATAGAGGGTCCGGAAACACCATATATTTT

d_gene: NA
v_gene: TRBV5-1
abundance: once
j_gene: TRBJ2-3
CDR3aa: CASSPGIFTDTQYF
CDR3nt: TGCGCCAGCAGCCCCGGGATTTTCACAGATACGCAGTATTTT

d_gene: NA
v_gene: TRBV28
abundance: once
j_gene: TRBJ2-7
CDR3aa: CASSLTWRGSSRQYF
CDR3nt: TGTGCCAGCAGTTTAACCTGGCGGGGAAGCTCCCGGCAGTACTTC

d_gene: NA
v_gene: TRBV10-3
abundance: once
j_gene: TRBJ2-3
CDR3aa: CAISVGSRTDTQYF
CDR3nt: TGTGCCATCAGTGTTGGCAGTCGCACAGATACGCAGTATTTT

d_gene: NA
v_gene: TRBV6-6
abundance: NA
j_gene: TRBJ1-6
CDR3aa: CASSPRLGAYNSPLHF
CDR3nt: TGTGCCAGCAGTCCCCGATTGGGCGCCTATAATTCACCCCTCCACTTT

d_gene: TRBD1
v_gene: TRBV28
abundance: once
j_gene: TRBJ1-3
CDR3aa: CASSPPDRAGNTIYF
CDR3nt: TGTGCCAGCAGCCCCCCCGACAGGGCTGGAAACACCATATATTTT

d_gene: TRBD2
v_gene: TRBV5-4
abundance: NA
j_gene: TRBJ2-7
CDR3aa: CASSLEPLAVLYEQYF
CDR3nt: TGTGCCAGCAGCTTGGAGCCCCTAGCGGTCCTCTACGAGCAGTACTTC

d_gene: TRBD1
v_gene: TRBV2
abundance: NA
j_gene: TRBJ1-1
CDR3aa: CASVRDRGSTTEAFF
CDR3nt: TGTGCCAGCGTCCGGGACAGGGGCTCGACCACTGAAGCTTTCTTT

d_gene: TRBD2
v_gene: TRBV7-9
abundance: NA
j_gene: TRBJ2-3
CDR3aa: CASSLVVAGGPDTQYF
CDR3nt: TGTGCCAGCAGCTTAGTGGTAGCGGGGGGGCCAGATACGCAGTATTTT

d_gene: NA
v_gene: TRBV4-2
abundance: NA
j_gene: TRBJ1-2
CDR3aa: CASSHHRQRLYGYTF
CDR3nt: TGTGCCAGCAGCCACCACCGACAGCGCCTCTATGGCTACACCTTC

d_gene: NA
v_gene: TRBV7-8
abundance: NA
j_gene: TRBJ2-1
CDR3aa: CASSLDSRGYNEQFF
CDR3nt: TGTGCCAGCAGCTTAGACAGTAGGGGCTACAATGAGCAGTTCTTC

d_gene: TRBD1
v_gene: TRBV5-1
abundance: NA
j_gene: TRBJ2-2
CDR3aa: CASSFPGGTGELFF
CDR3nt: TGCGCCAGCAGCTTTCCAGGGGGAACCGGGGAGCTGTTTTTT

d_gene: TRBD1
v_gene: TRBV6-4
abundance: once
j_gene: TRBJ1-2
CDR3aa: CASSQDREATYGYTF
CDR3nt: TGTGCCAGCAGCCAAGACAGGGAAGCTACCTATGGCTACACCTTC

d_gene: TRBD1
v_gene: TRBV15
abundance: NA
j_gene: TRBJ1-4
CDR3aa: CATSREVNRGLEKLFF
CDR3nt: TGTGCCACCAGCAGAGAGGTGAACAGGGGGCTTGAAAAACTGTTTTTT

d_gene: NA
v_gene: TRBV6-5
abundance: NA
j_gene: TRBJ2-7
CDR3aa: CASSTTGEQYF
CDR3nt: TGTGCCAGCAGTACCACAGGGGAGCAGTACTTC

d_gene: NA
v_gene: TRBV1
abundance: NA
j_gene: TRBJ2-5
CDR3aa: CTSSQDGISGGRETQYF
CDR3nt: TGCACCAGCAGCCAAGATGGTATTAGCGGGGGAAGAGAGACCCAGTACTTC

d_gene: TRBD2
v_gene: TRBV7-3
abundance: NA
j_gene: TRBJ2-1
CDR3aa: CASSSHREGEQFF
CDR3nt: TGTGCCAGCAGCTCCCACCGGGAGGGCGAGCAGTTCTTC

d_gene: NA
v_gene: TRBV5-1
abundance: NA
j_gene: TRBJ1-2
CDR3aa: CASSPDKIYGYTF
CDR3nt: TGCGCCAGCAGTCCGGACAAGATCTATGGCTACACCTTC

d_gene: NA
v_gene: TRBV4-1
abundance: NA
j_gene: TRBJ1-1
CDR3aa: CASSHQWGMEAFF
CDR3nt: TGCGCCAGCAGCCACCAATGGGGCATGGAAGCTTTCTTT

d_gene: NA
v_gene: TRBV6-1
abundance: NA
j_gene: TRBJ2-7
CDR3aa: CASSERIWGHVPYEQYF
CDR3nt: TGTGCCAGCAGTGAAAGGATCTGGGGACACGTCCCCTACGAGCAGTACTTC

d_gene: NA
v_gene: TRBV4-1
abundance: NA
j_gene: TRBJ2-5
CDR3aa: CASSQDRRGWETQYF
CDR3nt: TGCGCCAGCAGCCAAGATCGGAGGGGTTGGGAGACCCAGTACTTC

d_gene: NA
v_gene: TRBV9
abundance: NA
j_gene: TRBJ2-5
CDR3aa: CASSVGGWSKQETQYF
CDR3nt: TGTGCCAGCAGCGTAGGAGGGTGGAGTAAACAAGAGACCCAGTACTTC

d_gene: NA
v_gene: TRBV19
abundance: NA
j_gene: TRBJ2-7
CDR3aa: CASSPSDRGYEQYF
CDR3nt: TGTGCCAGTAGTCCCTCGGACAGAGGCTACGAGCAGTACTTC

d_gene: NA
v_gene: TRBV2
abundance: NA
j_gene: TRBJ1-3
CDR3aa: CASSVSDTIYF
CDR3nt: TGTGCCAGCAGCGTATCTGACACCATATATTTT

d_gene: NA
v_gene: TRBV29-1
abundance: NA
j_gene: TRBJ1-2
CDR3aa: CSVEDRGRNYGYTF
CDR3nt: TGCAGCGTTGAAGATCGTGGCAGAAACTATGGCTACACCTTC

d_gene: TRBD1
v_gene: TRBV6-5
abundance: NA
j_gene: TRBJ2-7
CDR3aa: CASSRTGYEQYF
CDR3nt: TGTGCCAGCAGTCGGACAGGGTACGAGCAGTACTTC

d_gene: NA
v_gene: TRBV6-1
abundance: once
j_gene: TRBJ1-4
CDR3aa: CASSVGLREKLFF
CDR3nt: TGTGCCAGCAGTGTAGGACTACGGGAAAAACTGTTTTTT

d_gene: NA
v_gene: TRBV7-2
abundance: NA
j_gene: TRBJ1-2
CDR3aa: CASSFPGVLDGYTF
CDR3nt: TGTGCCAGCAGCTTCCCAGGGGTCTTGGATGGCTACACCTTC

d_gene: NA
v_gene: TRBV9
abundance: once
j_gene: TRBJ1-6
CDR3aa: CASSVGARASPLHF
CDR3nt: TGTGCCAGCAGCGTAGGGGCCAGGGCTTCACCCCTCCACTTT

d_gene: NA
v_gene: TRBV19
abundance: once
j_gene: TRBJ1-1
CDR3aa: CASRTRYTEAFF
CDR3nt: TGTGCCAGTAGAACTCGATACACTGAAGCTTTCTTT

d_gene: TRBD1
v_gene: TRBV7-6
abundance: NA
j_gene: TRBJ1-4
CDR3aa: CASSLGTGLINEKLFF
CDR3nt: TGTGCCAGCAGCCTAGGGACAGGCCTTATTAATGAAAAACTGTTTTTT

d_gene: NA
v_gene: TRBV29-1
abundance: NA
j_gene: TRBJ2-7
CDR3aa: CSVPTRGGEQYF
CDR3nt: TGCAGCGTCCCGACAAGGGGGGGCGAGCAGTACTTC

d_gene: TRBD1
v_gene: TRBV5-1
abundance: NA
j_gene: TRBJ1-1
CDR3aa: CASSLVRTGYTEAFF
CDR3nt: TGCGCCAGCAGCTTGGTTCGGACAGGATATACTGAAGCTTTCTTT

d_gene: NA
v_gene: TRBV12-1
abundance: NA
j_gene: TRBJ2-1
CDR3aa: CASSPLYNEQFF
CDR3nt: TGTGCCAGCAGCCCCCTGTACAATGAGCAGTTCTTC

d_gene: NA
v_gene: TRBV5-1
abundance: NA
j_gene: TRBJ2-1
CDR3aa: CASSFASRGNEQFF
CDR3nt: TGCGCCAGCAGCTTTGCTAGCCGGGGCAATGAGCAGTTCTTC

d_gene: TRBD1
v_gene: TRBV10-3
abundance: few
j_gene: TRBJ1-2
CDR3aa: CATGTGANYGYTF
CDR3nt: TGTGCCACGGGGACAGGAGCTAACTATGGCTACACCTTC

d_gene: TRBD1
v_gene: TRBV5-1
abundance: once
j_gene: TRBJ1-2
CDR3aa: CASSGRTGVANYGYTF
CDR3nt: TGCGCCAGCAGCGGAAGGACAGGCGTAGCTAACTATGGCTACACCTTC

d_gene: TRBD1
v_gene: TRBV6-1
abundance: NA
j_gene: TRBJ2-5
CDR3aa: CASSEQGQGASETQYF
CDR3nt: TGTGCCAGCAGTGAACAGGGACAGGGGGCGTCGGAGACCCAGTACTTC

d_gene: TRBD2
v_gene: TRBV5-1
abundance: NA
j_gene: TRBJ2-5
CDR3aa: CASRGGGETQYF
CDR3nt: TGCGCCAGCCGGGGGGGCGGCGAGACCCAGTACTTC

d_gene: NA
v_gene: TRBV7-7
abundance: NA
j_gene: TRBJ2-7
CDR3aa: CASSEPGAPGYEQYF
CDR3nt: TGTGCTAGCAGCGAACCAGGGGCCCCGGGCTACGAGCAGTACTTC

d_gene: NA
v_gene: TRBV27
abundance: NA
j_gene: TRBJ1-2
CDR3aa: CASSLRGRPYGYTF
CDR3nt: TGTGCCAGCAGTTTAAGGGGCAGACCCTATGGCTACACCTTC

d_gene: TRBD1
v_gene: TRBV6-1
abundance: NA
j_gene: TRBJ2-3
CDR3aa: CASRTQGAASDTQYF
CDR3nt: TGTGCCAGCAGGACGCAGGGGGCCGCGTCAGATACGCAGTATTTT

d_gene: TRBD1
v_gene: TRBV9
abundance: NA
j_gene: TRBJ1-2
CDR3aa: CASSVLDRGHGYTF
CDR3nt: TGTGCCAGCAGCGTTTTGGACAGGGGGCATGGCTACACCTTC